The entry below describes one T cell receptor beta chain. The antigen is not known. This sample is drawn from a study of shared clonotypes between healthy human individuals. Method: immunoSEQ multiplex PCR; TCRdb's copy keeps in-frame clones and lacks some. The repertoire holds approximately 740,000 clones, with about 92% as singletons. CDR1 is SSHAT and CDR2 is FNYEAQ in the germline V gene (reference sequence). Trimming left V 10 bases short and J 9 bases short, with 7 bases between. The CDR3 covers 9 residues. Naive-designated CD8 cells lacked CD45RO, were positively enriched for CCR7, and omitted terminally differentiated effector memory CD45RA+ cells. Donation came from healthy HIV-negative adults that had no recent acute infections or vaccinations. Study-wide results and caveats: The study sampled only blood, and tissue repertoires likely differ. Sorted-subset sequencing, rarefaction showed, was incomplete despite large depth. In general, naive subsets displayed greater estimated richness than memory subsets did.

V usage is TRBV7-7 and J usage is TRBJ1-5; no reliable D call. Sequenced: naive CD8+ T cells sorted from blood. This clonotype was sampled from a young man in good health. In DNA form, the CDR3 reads TGTGCCAAATGCCCGCCCCAGCATTTT. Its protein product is CAKCPPQHF.